Sequencing of this T cell receptor beta chain was carried out in a study of cytomegalovirus exposure and HLA in healthy donors. Regarding this clone: What it binds is unknown.

The CDR3 sequence is 14 residues long. The junction had 11 bases not matched to a gene; V was cut back by 8 bases and J by 6 bases. Germline CDR1 MDHEN, CDR2 SYDVKM. Points from the study as a whole: The listing of roughly 160 TCR beta chains classed them as cytomegalovirus-associated.

Use of 60 Vbeta and 13 Jbeta primers characterized the PCR. Assay used: immunoSEQ multiplex PCR; TCRdb lists only in-frame clones, some missing. The sample lists around 190,000 clones, 65% to 80% occurring once. The clonotype comes from a woman aged 40 to 50 in good health and CMV-seronegative. V is TRBV28 and J is TRBJ2-7; 9 bases line up with TRBD1. Sequenced input: PBMCs. For the CDR3, the DNA is TGTGCCAGCCAACAACGGGACAGGGTTGGCGAGCAGTACTTC. It specifies CASQQRDRVGEQYF.